These T cell receptor beta chains were read from a single sample in a study of blood T cell repertoires in COVID-19. Some clones are missing from TCRdb's copy, which holds only in-frame ones; the method was immunoSEQ multiplex PCR. This sample has tens of thousands of clones, with about 90% found just once. The sample consisted of peripheral blood. These receptors were taken from a man of 80 years or more with acute or convalescent COVID-19. Both conserved end residues are part of each CDR3. D genes are given only for firm matches. Not every row has a clone size; where given, it reads once, few, many or a size class.

>TRBJ2-3|-|TRBV14|TRBD2
CASSQASGRRTDTQYF
TGTGCCAGCAGCCAAGCTAGCGGGAGGAGAACAGATACGCAGTATTTT
>TRBJ2-1|-|TRBV7-3|-
CASSFRSGSYNEQFF
TGTGCCAGCAGCTTCAGATCGGGTAGCTACAATGAGCAGTTCTTC
>TRBJ2-7|-|TRBV11-1|-
CASSLDFQASSYEQYF
TGTGCCAGCAGCTTGGACTTCCAAGCCTCCTCCTACGAGCAGTACTTC
>TRBJ1-1|-|TRBV19|TRBD1
CASSGTALNTEAFF
TGTGCCAGTAGTGGGACAGCCCTGAACACTGAAGCTTTCTTT
>TRBJ2-6|-|TRBV1|-
CTSSQVRAGVGANVLTF
TGCACCAGCAGCCAAGTTAGGGCGGGGGTCGGGGCCAACGTCCTGACTTTC
>TRBJ2-1|-|TRBV7-2|-
CASSSQGSSYNEQFF
TGTGCCAGCAGCTCCCAGGGTAGCTCCTACAATGAGCAGTTCTTC
>TRBJ2-4|-|TRBV7-8|-
CASSLGGSKNIQYF
TGTGCCAGCAGCTTAGGCGGGTCCAAAAACATTCAGTACTTC
>TRBJ2-1|-|TRBV24-1|TRBD2
CATSDRGLAGGALDEQFF
TGTGCCACCAGTGATCGGGGACTAGCGGGAGGGGCTTTGGATGAGCAGTTCTTC
>TRBJ2-1|-|TRBV9|-
CASSPREGASNEQFF
TGTGCCAGCAGCCCTCGTGAAGGGGCGAGTAATGAGCAGTTCTTC
>TRBJ2-3|-|TRBV7-2|TRBD2
CASSNPSLAGALTDTQYF
TGTGCCAGCAGTAATCCTAGTTTAGCGGGAGCGTTGACAGATACGCAGTATTTT
>TRBJ1-1|-|TRBV5-1|-
CASSLGERGAEAFF
TGCGCCAGCAGCTTAGGAGAAAGGGGTGCTGAAGCTTTCTTT
>TRBJ1-5|-|TRBV10-3|-
CAISTGIGNQPQHF
TGTGCCATCAGCACAGGGATTGGTAATCAGCCCCAGCATTTT
>TRBJ2-7|many|TRBV6-5|TRBD1
CASSSPGQGTYEQYF
TGTGCCAGCAGTTCACCGGGACAGGGGACCTACGAGCAGTACTTC
>TRBJ1-5|-|TRBV18|-
CASSPPTGVSNQPQHF
TGTGCCAGCTCACCACCGACAGGAGTAAGCAATCAGCCCCAGCATTTT
>TRBJ1-6|-|TRBV6-5|-
CASRPLGATNSPLHF
TGTGCCAGCAGACCCTTGGGGGCCACTAATTCACCCCTCCACTTT
>TRBJ2-3|-|TRBV5-1|TRBD1
CASSFFRTGAKDTQYF
TGCGCCAGCAGCTTCTTCCGGACAGGGGCTAAAGATACGCAGTATTTT
>TRBJ1-2|-|TRBV2|TRBD1
CASKDRTTNYGYTF
TGTGCCAGCAAGGACAGGACCACTAACTATGGCTACACCTTC